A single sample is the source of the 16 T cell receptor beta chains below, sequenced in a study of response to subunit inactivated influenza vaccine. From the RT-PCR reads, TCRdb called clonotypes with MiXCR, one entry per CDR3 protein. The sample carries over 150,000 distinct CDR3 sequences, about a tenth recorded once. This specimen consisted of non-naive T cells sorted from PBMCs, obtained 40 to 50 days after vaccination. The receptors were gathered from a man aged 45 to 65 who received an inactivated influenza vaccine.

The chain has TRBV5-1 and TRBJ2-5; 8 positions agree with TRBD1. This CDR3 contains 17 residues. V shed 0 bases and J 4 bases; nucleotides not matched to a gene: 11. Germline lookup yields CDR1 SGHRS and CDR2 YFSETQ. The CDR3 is CASSLALGRGQLETQYF. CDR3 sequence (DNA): TGCGCCAGCAGCTTGGCCTTGGGCAGGGGGCAGTTAGAGACCCAGTACTTC.

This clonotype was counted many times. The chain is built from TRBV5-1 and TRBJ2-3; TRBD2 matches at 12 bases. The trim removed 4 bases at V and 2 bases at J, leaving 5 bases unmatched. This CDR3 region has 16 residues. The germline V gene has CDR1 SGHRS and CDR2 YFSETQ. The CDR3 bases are TGCGCCAGCAGCCCGCGGACTAGCGGGGCCACAGATACGCAGTATTTT. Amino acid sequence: CASSPRTSGATDTQYF.

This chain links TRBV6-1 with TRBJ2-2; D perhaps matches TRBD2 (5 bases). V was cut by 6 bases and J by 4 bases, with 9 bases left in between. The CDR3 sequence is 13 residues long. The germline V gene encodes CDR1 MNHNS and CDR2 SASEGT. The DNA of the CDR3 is TGTGCCAGCAGGCCTCGGGGCACCGGGGAGCTGTTTTTT. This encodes CASRPRGTGELFF.

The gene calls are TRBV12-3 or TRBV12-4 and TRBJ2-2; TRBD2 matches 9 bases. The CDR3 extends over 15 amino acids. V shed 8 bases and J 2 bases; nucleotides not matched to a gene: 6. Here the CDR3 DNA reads TGTGCCAGCTATAGCGGGGGTTTCAACACCGGGGAGCTGTTTTTT. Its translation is CASYSGGFNTGELFF.

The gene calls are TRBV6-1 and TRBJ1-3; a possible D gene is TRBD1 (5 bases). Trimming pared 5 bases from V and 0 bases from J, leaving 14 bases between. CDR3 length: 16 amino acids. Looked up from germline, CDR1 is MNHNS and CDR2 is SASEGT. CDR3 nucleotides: TGTGCCAGCAGTACGGGACGGACGAGCTCTGGAAACACCATATATTTT. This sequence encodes CASSTGRTSSGNTIYF.

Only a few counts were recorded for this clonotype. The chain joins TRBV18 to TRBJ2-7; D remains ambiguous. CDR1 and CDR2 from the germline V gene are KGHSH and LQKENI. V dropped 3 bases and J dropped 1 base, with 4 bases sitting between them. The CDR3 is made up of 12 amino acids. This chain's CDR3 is CASSPESYEQYF. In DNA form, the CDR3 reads TGTGCCAGCTCACCGGAATCCTACGAGCAGTACTTC.

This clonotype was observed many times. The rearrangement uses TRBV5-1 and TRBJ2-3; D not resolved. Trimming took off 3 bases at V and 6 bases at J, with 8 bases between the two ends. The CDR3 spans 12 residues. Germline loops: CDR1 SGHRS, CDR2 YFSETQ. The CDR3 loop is CASSSSMDTQYF. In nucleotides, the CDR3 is TGCGCCAGCAGCTCCAGTATGGATACGCAGTATTTT.

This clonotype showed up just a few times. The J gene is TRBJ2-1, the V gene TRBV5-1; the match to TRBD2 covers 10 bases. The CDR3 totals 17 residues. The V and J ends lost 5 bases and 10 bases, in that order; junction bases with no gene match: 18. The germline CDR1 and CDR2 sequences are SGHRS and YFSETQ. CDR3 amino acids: CASSSLAGASVGWEQFF. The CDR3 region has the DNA TGCGCCAGCAGTTCTCTAGCGGGGGCCAGCGTCGGGTGGGAGCAGTTCTTC.

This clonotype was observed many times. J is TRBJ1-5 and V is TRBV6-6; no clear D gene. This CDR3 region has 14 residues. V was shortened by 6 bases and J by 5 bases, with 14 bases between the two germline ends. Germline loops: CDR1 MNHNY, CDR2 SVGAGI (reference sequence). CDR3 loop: CASSPMPGDQPQHF. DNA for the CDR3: TGTGCCAGCAGCCCGATGCCGGGCGATCAGCCCCAGCATTTT.

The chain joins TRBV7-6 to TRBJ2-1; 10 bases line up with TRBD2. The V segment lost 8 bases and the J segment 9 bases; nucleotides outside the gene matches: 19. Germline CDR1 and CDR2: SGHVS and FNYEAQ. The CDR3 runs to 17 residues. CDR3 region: CASQGVAGGGFFGEQFF. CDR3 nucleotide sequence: TGTGCCAGCCAGGGGGTAGCGGGAGGCGGGTTTTTCGGTGAGCAGTTCTTC.

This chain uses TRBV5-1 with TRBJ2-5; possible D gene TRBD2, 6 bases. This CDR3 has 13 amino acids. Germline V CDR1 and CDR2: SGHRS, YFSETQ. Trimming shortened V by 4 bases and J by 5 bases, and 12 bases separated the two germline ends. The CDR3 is CASSLREPETQYF. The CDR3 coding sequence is TGCGCCAGCAGCCTCCGGGAGCCGGAGACCCAGTACTTC.

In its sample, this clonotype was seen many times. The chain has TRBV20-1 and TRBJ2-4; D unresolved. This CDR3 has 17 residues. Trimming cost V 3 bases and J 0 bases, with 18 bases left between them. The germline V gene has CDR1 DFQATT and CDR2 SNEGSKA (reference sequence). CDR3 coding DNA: TGCAGTGCTAGTCAGTTTAGTCCGTTTCTAGCCAAAAACATTCAGTACTTC. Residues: CSASQFSPFLAKNIQYF.

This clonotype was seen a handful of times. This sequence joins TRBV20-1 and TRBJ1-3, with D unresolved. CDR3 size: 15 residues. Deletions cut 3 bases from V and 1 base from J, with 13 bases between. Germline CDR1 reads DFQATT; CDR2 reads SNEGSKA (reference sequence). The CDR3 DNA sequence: TGCAGTGCTAGGGGCCGGGTAGGGTCTGGAAACACCATATATTTT. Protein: CSARGRVGSGNTIYF.

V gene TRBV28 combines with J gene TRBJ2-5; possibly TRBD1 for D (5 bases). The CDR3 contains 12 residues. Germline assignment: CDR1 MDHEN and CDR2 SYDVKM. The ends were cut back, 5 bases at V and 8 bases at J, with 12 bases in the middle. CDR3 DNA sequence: TGTGCCAGCAGTCCCCCTAGGGGTACCCAGTACTTC. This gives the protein CASSPPRGTQYF.

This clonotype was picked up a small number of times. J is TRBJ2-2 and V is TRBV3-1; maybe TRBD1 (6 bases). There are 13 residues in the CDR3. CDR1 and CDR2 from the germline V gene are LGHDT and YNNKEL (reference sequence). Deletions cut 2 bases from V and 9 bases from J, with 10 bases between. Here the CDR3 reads CASSQNRVRELFF. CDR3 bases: TGTGCCAGCAGCCAAAACAGGGTCCGGGAGCTGTTTTTT.

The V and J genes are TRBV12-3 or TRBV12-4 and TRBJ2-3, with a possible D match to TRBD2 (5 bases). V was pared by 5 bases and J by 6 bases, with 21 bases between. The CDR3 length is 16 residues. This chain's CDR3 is CASSNWRAAFLDTQYF. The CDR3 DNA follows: TGTGCCAGCAGTAACTGGCGGGCGGCCTTTCTGGATACGCAGTATTTT.